The T cell receptor beta chain under discussion was sequenced for a study of blood T cell repertoires in COVID-19. Study overall: COVID-19 samples from acute and convalescent phases originated in the United States, Italy and Spain.

The CDR3 is made up of 17 amino acids. CDR1 and CDR2 from the germline V gene are LNHDA and SQIVND (reference sequence). Trimming cost V 4 bases and J 0 bases, with 13 bases left between them. In the original analysis: Amplified reference gene primers provided the basis for estimating nucleated cell counts. Clones were read by immunoSEQ multiplex PCR, and TCRdb kept only the in-frame ones, dropping some. V and J calls and clone size are as listed in that table; D and trimming were resolved from the DNA. Of 100,000 to 120,000 clones listed, 88% are singletons. V gene TRBV19 combines with J gene TRBJ2-6, with D perhaps matching TRBD1 (5 bases). The clonotype comes from a woman aged 70-85 years who had recovered from COVID-19. Sequencing was carried out using peripheral blood. The CDR3 loop is CASSKGRASSGANVLTF. CDR3 DNA sequence: TGTGCCAGTAGTAAGGGCAGGGCGAGCTCTGGGGCCAACGTCCTGACTTTC.